This T cell receptor beta chain was recorded in a study of preoperative IRX-2 immunotherapy in early breast cancer. Treatment indicated: preoperative locoregional IRX-2 cytokine immunotherapy. This phase Ib study tested locoregional IRX-2 cytokine immunotherapy given before surgery. Produced via immunoSEQ multiplex PCR; TCRdb's table is partial and in-frame only. The sample lists approximately 2,700 clones; around 77% were seen once. Germline lookup yields CDR1 KGHSH and CDR2 LQKENI. The CDR3 sequence is 16 residues long. V was clipped by 1 base and J by 5 bases, with 15 bases between them. The rearrangement links TRBV18 to TRBJ2-1; maybe TRBD1 (5 bases). This TCR was recovered from a human donor with breast cancer. The material was tumor tissue, obtained after IRX-2 immunotherapy. CDR3 sequence: CASSPQQAKFHNEQFF. The DNA of the CDR3 is TGTGCCAGCTCACCACAACAGGCAAAGTTCCACAATGAGCAGTTCTTC.